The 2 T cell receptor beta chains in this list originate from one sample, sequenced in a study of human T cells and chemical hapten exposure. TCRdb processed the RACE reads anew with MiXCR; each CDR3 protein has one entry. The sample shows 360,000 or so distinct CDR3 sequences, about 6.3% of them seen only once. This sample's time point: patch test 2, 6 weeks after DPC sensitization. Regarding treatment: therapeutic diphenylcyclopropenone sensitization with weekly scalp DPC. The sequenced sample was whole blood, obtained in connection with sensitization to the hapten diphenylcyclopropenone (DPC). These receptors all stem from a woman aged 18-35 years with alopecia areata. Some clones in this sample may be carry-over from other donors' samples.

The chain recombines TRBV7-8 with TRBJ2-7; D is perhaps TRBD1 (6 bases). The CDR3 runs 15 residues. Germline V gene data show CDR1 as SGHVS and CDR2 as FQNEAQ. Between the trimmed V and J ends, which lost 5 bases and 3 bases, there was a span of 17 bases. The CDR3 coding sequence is TGTGCCAGCAGCCTCCGGGACAAGACGAGCTACGAGCAGTACTTC. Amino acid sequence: CASSLRDKTSYEQYF.

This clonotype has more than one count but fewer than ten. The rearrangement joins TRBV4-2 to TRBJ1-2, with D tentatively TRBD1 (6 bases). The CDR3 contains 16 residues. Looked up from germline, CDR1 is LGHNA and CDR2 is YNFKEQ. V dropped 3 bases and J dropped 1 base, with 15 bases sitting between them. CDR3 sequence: CASSQGADRNNYGYTF. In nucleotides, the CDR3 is TGTGCCAGCAGCCAGGGCGCCGACAGGAATAACTATGGCTACACCTTC.